This T cell receptor beta chain is from a study of OX40 agonist ivuxolimab in advanced cancers. The overall study: Aged roughly 23 to 90 with a mean of 60 years, they were approximately 79% male.

Produced via immunoSEQ multiplex PCR; TCRdb's table is partial and in-frame only. The repertoire holds under 80,000 clones, with 80% to 90% as singletons. Overall study results and limits: At doses 0.1 to 3.0 mg/kg, CD4+ and CD8+ clones expanded.

With regard to this clone: Its matching antigen is unknown.

V shed 4 bases and J 9 bases; nucleotides not matched to a gene: 12. This CDR3 has 18 amino acids. Germline V gives CDR1 SGHAT, CDR2 FQNNGV. The chain is built from TRBV11-2 and TRBJ2-2; 15 positions agree with TRBD2. The material sequenced was CD4+ or CD8+ T cells sorted from blood, taken in a trial of the OX40 agonist ivuxolimab. The TCR originated in an adult with an advanced solid tumor such as melanoma, head and neck, liver or kidney cancer. The CDR3 bases are TGTGCCAGCAGCTCCGATCGGGGACTAGCGGGAGGTACCTGGGAGCTGTTTTTT. Translating gives CASSSDRGLAGGTWELFF.